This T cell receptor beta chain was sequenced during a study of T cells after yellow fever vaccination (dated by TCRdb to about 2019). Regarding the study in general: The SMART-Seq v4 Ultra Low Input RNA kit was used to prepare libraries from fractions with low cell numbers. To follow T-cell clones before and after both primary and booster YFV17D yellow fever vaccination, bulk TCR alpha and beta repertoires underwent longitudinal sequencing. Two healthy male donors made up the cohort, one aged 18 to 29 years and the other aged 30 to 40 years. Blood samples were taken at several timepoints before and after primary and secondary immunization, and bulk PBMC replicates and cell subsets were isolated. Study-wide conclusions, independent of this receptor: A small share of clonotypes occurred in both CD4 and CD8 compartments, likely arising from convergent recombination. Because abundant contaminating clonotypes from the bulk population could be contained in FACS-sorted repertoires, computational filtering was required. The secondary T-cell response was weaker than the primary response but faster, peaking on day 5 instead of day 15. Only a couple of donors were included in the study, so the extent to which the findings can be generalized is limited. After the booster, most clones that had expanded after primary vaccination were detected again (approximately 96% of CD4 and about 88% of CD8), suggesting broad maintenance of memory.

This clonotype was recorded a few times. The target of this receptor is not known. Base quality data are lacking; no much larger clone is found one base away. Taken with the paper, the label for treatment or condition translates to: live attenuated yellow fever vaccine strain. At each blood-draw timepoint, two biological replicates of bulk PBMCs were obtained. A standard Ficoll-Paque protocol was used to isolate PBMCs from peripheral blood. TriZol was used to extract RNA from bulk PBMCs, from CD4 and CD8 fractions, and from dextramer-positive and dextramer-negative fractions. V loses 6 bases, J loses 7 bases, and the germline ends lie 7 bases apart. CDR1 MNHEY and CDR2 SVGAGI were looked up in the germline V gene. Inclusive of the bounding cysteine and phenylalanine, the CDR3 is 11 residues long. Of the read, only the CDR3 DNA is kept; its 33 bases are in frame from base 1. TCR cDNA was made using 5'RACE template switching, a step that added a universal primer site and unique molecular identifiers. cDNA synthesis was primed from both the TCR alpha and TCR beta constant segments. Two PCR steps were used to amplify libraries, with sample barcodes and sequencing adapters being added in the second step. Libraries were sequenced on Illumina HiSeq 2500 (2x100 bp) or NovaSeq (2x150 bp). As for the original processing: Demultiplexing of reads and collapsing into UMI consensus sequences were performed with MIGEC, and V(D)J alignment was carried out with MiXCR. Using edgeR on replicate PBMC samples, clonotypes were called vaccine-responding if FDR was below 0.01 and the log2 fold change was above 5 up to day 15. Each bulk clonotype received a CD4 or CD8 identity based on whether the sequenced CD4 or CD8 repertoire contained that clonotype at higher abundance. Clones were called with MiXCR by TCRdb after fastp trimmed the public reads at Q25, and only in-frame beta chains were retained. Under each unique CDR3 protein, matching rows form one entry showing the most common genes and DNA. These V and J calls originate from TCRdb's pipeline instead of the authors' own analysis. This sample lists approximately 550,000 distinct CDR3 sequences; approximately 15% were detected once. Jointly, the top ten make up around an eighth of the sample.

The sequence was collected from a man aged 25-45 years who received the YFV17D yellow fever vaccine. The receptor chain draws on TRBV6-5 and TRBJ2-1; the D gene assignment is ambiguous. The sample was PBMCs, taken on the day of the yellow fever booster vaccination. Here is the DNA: TGTGCCAGCAGCCGATTTAATGAGCAGTTCTTC. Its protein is CASSRFNEQFF.